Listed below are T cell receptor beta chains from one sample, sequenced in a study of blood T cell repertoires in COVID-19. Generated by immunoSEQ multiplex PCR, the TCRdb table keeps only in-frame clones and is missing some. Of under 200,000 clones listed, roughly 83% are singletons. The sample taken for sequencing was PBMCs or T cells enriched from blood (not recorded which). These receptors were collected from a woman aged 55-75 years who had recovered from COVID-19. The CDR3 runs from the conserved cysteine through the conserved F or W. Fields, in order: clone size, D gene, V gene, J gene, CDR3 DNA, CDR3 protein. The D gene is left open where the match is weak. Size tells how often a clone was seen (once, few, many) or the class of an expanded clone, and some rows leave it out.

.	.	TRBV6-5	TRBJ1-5	TGTGCCAGCAGTAACTCCGGGACAATTAGCAATCAGCCCCAGCATTTT	CASSNSGTISNQPQHF
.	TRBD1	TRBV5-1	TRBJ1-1	TGCGCCAGCAGCGTGGACAGGGCGAACACTGAAGCTTTCTTT	CASSVDRANTEAFF
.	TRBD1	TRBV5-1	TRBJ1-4	TGCGCCAGCACACAAACCGGGACAGGGGAAGAAAAACTGTTTTTT	CASTQTGTGEEKLFF
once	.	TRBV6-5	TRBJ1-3	TGTGCCAGCAGTCCACAGGGTGGACCTGGAAACACCATATATTTT	CASSPQGGPGNTIYF
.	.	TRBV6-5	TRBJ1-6	TGTGCCAGCCGCCCGGAGAGCTCCTATAATTCACCCCTCCACTTT	CASRPESSYNSPLHF
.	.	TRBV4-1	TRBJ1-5	TGCGCCAGCAGCCTCGAGTGGGGCTCCAATCAGCCCCAGCATTTT	CASSLEWGSNQPQHF
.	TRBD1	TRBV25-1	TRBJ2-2	TGTGCCAGCCGTCCCGGGACAGGGTCGAACACCGGGGAGCTGTTTTTT	CASRPGTGSNTGELFF
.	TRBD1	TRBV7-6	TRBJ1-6	TGTGCCAGCAGCCCTTTGACAGGGAGTGATTCACCCCTCCACTTT	CASSPLTGSDSPLHF
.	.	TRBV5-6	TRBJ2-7	TGTGCCAGCAGGAGGACAGCCCCCTACGAGCAGTACTTC	CASRRTAPYEQYF
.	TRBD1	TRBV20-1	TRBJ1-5	TGCAGTGCTAGCCGTGGACAGGGCCAGCATTTT	CSASRGQGQHF
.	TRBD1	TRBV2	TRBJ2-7	TGTGCCAGCAGGGAACAGGGGGCAGCCTACGAGCAGTACTTC	CASREQGAAYEQYF
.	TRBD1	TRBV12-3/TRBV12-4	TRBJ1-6	TGTGCCAGCAGTGTTACAGGGGACTCACCCCTCCACTTT	CASSVTGDSPLHF